This T cell receptor (beta chain) was captured by sequencing in a study of blood T cell repertoires in COVID-19. Study context: Samples of COVID-19 (acute and convalescent) were obtained from the United States, Italy and Spain. T cells, B-cell-depleted T cells, or PBMCs supplied cDNA or gDNA.

Germline V gene sequence: CDR1 LNHDA, CDR2 SQIVND (reference sequence). This CDR3 region has 14 residues. Original handling: Amplification of reference gene primers provided the estimated nucleated cell counts. Libraries were prepared by immunoSEQ multiplex PCR; TCRdb keeps only in-frame clonotypes and omits some of them. V and J calls and clone size follow that table, whereas D and trimming were derived from the DNA. Of around 250,000 clones in the sample, approximately 82% were seen once. This rearrangement joins TRBV19 to TRBJ2-5; TRBD2 aligns across 9 bases. What was sequenced was peripheral blood. This TCR came from a man under 40 who had recovered from COVID-19. CDR3 amino acids: CASRPSGEGETQYF. In DNA, the CDR3 is TGTGCTTCCCGTCCTAGCGGGGAAGGTGAGACCCAGTACTTC.